The 9 T cell receptor beta chains below come from one sample, sequenced in a study of T cell clones after liver transplantation. Produced via immunoSEQ multiplex PCR; TCRdb's table is partial and in-frame only. Among 55,000 to 70,000 clones, about 91% were seen once, and the ten largest hold roughly 0.9%. The source material was CD4+ T cells from blood, sampled about 27 months after liver transplant. Source of these receptors: a human patient who received a liver transplant. Part of the T cell pool may stem from the graft donor.

This sequence joins TRBV7-2 and TRBJ2-5; D is unresolved. The CDR3 totals 13 residues. The germline CDR1 and CDR2 sequences are SGHTA and FQGNSA. Trimming removed 5 bases at V and 4 bases at J, with 11 bases between. CDR3 residues: CASSHPSVETQYF. CDR3 in DNA: TGTGCCAGCAGCCACCCGTCAGTAGAGACCCAGTACTTC.

V usage is TRBV5-1 and J usage is TRBJ2-7; tentatively, D is TRBD2 (6 bases). Trimming shortened V by 0 bases and J by 2 bases, and 15 bases separated the two germline ends. CDR1 is SGHRS, CDR2 YFSETQ, per germline. There are 16 residues in the CDR3. The CDR3 bases are TGCGCCAGCAGCTTGGGGTCGGGGGACCCACCCTACGAGCAGTACTTC. Amino acid sequence: CASSLGSGDPPYEQYF.

The J gene is TRBJ2-3, the V gene TRBV21-1; the table's TRBD1 call for D was not verified on the DNA. TRBV21-1 is reported as a pseudogene. The CDR3 runs to 15 residues. CDR3 sequence (DNA): TGTGCCAGCAACGAGACAGGGGGTTTGACAGATACGCAGTATTTT. This translates into CASNETGGLTDTQYF.

J is TRBJ2-5 and V is TRBV10-3; D unresolved. The length of the CDR3 is 15 residues. With 2 bases removed from V and 5 bases from J, the gap between germline ends came to 15 bases. Germline V gene sequence: CDR1 ENHRY, CDR2 SYGVKD. CDR3 sequence reads: CAISEPSKELETQYF. CDR3 DNA sequence: TGTGCCATCAGTGAGCCCTCGAAGGAGCTGGAGACCCAGTACTTC.

The rearrangement uses TRBV7-3 and TRBJ1-1, with TRBD1 matching over 7 bases. With V trimmed by 8 bases and J by 1 base, 4 bases remained unmatched. Germline CDR1 SGHTA, CDR2 FQGTGA. This CDR3 is built from 13 residues. CDR3 DNA sequence: TGTGCCAGCTCGGGACAGCCGAACACTGAAGCTTTCTTT. Amino acids: CASSGQPNTEAFF.

The rearrangement joins TRBV9 to TRBJ1-2; D is undetermined. The CDR3 sequence is 14 residues long. Germline CDR1 is SGDLS and CDR2 is YYNGEE. V shed 0 bases and J shed 1 base, with 7 bases lying between them. CDR3 DNA: TGTGCCAGCAGCGTAGGGGTTAATAACTATGGCTACACCTTC. Encoded protein: CASSVGVNNYGYTF.

The CDR3 is CASSSHRDPYEQYF. DNA for the CDR3: TGTGCCAGCAGTTCCCACAGGGATCCCTACGAGCAGTACTTC. V and J are TRBV27 and TRBJ2-7; a weak D match, TRBD1 (6 bases). V was shortened by 4 bases and J by 2 bases, with 12 bases between the two germline ends. Germline V gene lookup returns CDR1 MNHEY and CDR2 SMNVEV (reference sequence). The CDR3 consists of 14 residues.

A note on this clone: Other DNA variants within this sample encode the same CDR3. This chain links TRBV5-1 with TRBJ2-3; no reliable D call. The germline V gene encodes CDR1 SGHRS and CDR2 YFSETQ. Trimming removed 0 bases at V and 0 bases at J, with 2 bases between. The CDR3 length is 13 residues. The CDR3 nucleotides are TGCGCCAGCAGCTTGGCTAGCACAGATACGCAGTATTTT. This encodes CASSLASTDTQYF.

The chain has TRBV10-3 and TRBJ2-6; TRBD1 might be the D (5 bases). Germline lookup yields CDR1 ENHRY and CDR2 SYGVKD. The ends were cut back, 3 bases at V and 4 bases at J, with 10 bases in the middle. The CDR3 runs 15 residues. The CDR3 protein is CAISEKGSGANVLTF. The CDR3 DNA reads TGTGCCATCAGTGAAAAGGGGTCCGGGGCCAACGTCCTGACTTTC.